The subject of this entry is one T cell receptor beta chain. What it recognizes is unknown. The data are from a study of monozygotic twins with cystic fibrosis. Turning to the study itself: Approximately 3.2 micrograms of fragmented DNA underwent about 14 PCR cycles for library preparation.

Study results and caveats: Clonality was generally low (median approximately 0.0094), higher in the most severe patients. Monozygotic CF twins shared more identical nucleotide clonotypes than unrelated patients.

Germline CDR1 MGHDK, CDR2 SYGVNS. CDR3 length: 14 amino acids. With 6 bases clipped from V and 4 bases from J, the junction kept 7 bases outside the gene matches. The protocol was immunoSEQ multiplex PCR, while the TCRdb copy is restricted to in-frame clones and leaves out a portion. This sample yields approximately 10,000 clones, of which over 75% are seen a single time; approximately 0.56% belongs to the top ten. Sequenced: blood. The sequence was obtained from a man aged 18 to 29 with cystic fibrosis. J is TRBJ2-7 and V is TRBV25-1, with TRBD1 matching 9 bases. The CDR3 DNA sequence: TGTGCCAGCAGCCCCGGGACAGGGAGGTACGAGCAGTACTTC. Translation gives CASSPGTGRYEQYF.